The 11 T cell receptor beta chains below come from one sample, sequenced in a study of T cell responses to AZD1222 COVID-19 vaccine. The method was immunoSEQ multiplex PCR; TCRdb's version includes in-frame clones alone and lacks a portion of them. The sample contains fewer than 150,000 clones, around nine tenths of which appear only once. This sample comprised peripheral blood, obtained on day 0 of AZD1222 vaccination. These receptors originate from an adult in good health.

The rearrangement uses TRBV15 and TRBJ2-2; unclear D gene. The V and J ends lost 5 bases and 5 bases respectively, with 3 bases between them. Germline CDR1 reads LNHNV; CDR2 reads YYDKDF (reference sequence). There are 11 residues in the CDR3. In nucleotides, the CDR3 is TGTGCCACCAGCCAGACCGGGGAGCTGTTTTTT. Protein sequence: CATSQTGELFF.

J is TRBJ2-2 and V is TRBV19; perhaps TRBD2 as D (5 bases). In germline, CDR1 is LNHDA, CDR2 SQIVND (reference sequence). Deletions cut 1 base from V and 1 base from J, with 13 bases between. This CDR3 comprises 17 residues. CDR3 in DNA: TGTGCCAGTAGTATAGGGGCGCGAGGGTTGAACACCGGGGAGCTGTTTTTT. Translated, it gives CASSIGARGLNTGELFF. The full variable domain, with the rest looked up from reference TRBV19 and TRBJ2-2, is DGGITQSPKYLFRKEGQNVTLSCEQNLNHDAMYWYRQDPGQGLRLIYYSQIVNDFQKGDIAEGYSVSREKKESFPLTVTSAQKNPTAFYLCASSIGARGLNTGELFFGEGSRLTVL.

The CDR3, as DNA: TGCAGCGTTGCGCAGGGGGCAGGGGAGCAGTACTTC. The encoded protein is CSVAQGAGEQYF. The chain links TRBV29-1 to TRBJ2-7, with TRBD1 identical over 8 bases. CDR3 size: 12 residues. V lost 4 bases and J lost 7; bases outside the gene matches: 6. CDR1 is SQVTM, CDR2 ANQGSEA, per germline.

The chain employs TRBV7-9 and TRBJ2-7; weak D call: TRBD2 (6 bases). Trimming cost V 5 bases and J 3 bases, with 23 bases left between them. Germline V gene lookup returns CDR1 SEHNR and CDR2 FQNEAQ (reference sequence). The CDR3 spans 17 residues. CDR3 region: CASSPNTRDRRGYEQYF. The CDR3 nucleotides are TGTGCCAGCAGCCCGAACACCAGGGACCGGAGGGGCTACGAGCAGTACTTC.

The CDR3 is CAGRGVGETQYF. Here the CDR3 DNA reads TGTGCCGGGCGGGGGGTGGGGGAGACCCAGTACTTC. J is TRBJ2-5 and V is TRBV19; 8 bases map to TRBD2. Losses at the gene ends were 11 bases for V and 5 bases for J; bases not matched to a gene: 7. The germline V gene has CDR1 LNHDA and CDR2 SQIVND (reference sequence). The CDR3 has 12 residues. Filled out from reference TRBV19 and TRBJ2-5, the complete variable domain reads DGGITQSPKYLFRKEGQNVTLSCEQNLNHDAMYWYRQDPGQGLRLIYYSQIVNDFQKGDIAEGYSVSREKKESFPLTVTSAQKNPTAFYLCAGRGVGETQYFGPGTRLLVL.

The J gene is TRBJ1-2, the V gene TRBV15, with D unclear. This CDR3 comprises 12 residues. V lost 9 bases and J lost 7, with 15 bases in between. Germline V gene sequence: CDR1 LNHNV, CDR2 YYDKDF (reference sequence). The CDR3 region is CATPSAAGGYTF. The CDR3 DNA follows: TGTGCCACACCGTCAGCAGCAGGTGGCTACACCTTC. The complete variable domain, with remaining parts taken from reference TRBV15 and TRBJ1-2, reads DAMVIQNPRYQVTQFGKPVTLSCSQTLNHNVMYWYQQKSSQAPKLLFHYYDKDFNNEADTPDNFQSRRPNTSFCFLDIRSPGLGDTAMYLCATPSAAGGYTFGSGTRLTVV.

This clone has more than one count but fewer than ten. The chain carries TRBV5-1 and TRBJ2-4, with TRBD2 identical over 10 bases. The J segment lost 0 bases and the V segment lost 0 bases, leaving 3 bases of the junction unmatched. The CDR3 covers 17 residues. In germline, CDR1 is SGHRS, CDR2 YFSETQ. In nucleotides, the CDR3 is TGCGCCAGCAGCTTGGGTAGCGGGAGGTTAGCCAAAAACATTCAGTACTTC. Encoded protein: CASSLGSGRLAKNIQYF.

The rearrangement uses TRBV15 and TRBJ2-1; 11 bases map to TRBD1. From germline, CDR1 is LNHNV and CDR2 YYDKDF (reference sequence). The CDR3 extends over 16 amino acids. The V and J ends lost 1 base and 6 bases, in that order; junction bases with no gene match: 5. The CDR3 loop reads CATSRGRTGGFNEQFF. CDR3 in DNA: TGTGCCACCAGCAGAGGCCGGACAGGGGGCTTCAATGAGCAGTTCTTC.

V is TRBV11-2 and J is TRBJ2-3, with 15 bases identical to TRBD2. There are 17 residues in the CDR3. Germline V gene lookup returns CDR1 SGHAT and CDR2 FQNNGV. V lost 3 bases, J lost 2 bases, and 3 bases stayed unmatched. CDR3 sequence reads: CASSFGLAGGNTDTQYF. In nucleotides, the CDR3 is TGTGCCAGCAGCTTTGGACTAGCGGGAGGGAACACAGATACGCAGTATTTT.

This sequence joins TRBV4-2 and TRBJ1-3; D remains unclear. The V gene's germline CDR1 is LGHNA and CDR2 YNFKEQ. This CDR3 has 15 residues. The V end lost 0 bases, the J end lost 4 bases, and 10 bases lay between the germline ends. CDR3 coding DNA: TGTGCCAGCAGCCAAGAATCACAATCCGGAAACACCATATATTTT. Protein sequence: CASSQESQSGNTIYF.

The chain uses TRBV7-2 and TRBJ2-3; a weak D match, TRBD2 (5 bases). This CDR3 spans 14 amino acids. Germline values: CDR1 SGHTA, CDR2 FQGNSA. V was pared by 8 bases and J by 0 bases, with 12 bases between. CDR3 in amino acids: CASGETWSTDTQYF. The CDR3 DNA sequence: TGTGCCAGCGGGGAGACGTGGAGCACAGATACGCAGTATTTT.